This entry lists 31 T cell receptor beta chains sequenced from one sample in a study of B cell selection in AIRE deficiency. The repertoire was sequenced with immunoSEQ multiplex PCR; TCRdb's copy has only in-frame clones and lacks some. The data show over 20,000 clones, 95% to 98% seen once. Conventional CD4 T cells were sorted as CD4+CD127+ cells. The sequenced sample consisted of conventional CD4+ T cells sorted from PBMCs. The receptors originated from a human donor with AIRE deficiency.

The gene calls are TRBV5-1 and TRBJ2-7; 9 nucleotides agree with TRBD1. CDR1 SGHRS and CDR2 YFSETQ come from the germline V gene. The V segment lost 4 bases and the J segment 0 bases; nucleotides outside the gene matches: 8. This CDR3 has 16 residues. CDR3 residues: CASSTHGTGTSYEQYF. The CDR3 DNA follows: TGCGCCAGCAGCACCCACGGGACAGGGACCTCCTACGAGCAGTACTTC.

This rearrangement joins TRBV6-5 to TRBJ1-2; no definite D call. Between the trimmed V and J ends, which lost 7 bases and 4 bases, there was a span of 13 bases. The length of the CDR3 is 13 residues. Per germline, CDR1 MNHEY and CDR2 SVGAGI. CDR3 in amino acids: CASTHGRAYGYTF. The CDR3 nucleotides are TGTGCCAGCACCCACGGAAGGGCCTATGGCTACACCTTC.

In nucleotides, the CDR3 is TGTGCCTGGAGTGACCGGGGTCCAAGGACGGGAGGCTACACCTTC. Translating gives CAWSDRGPRTGGYTF. This chain connects TRBV30 to TRBJ1-2, with D unresolved. Germline CDR1 GTSNPN, CDR2 SVGIG (reference sequence). V lost 1 base, J lost 8 bases, and 20 bases lay in between. This CDR3 has 15 amino acids.

V is TRBV18 and J is TRBJ2-7; 8 bases line up with TRBD1. Germline lookup yields CDR1 KGHSH and CDR2 LQKENI. V gave up 1 base and J gave up 2 bases; unmatched junction bases: 4. CDR3 length equals 15 residues. For the CDR3, the DNA is TGTGCCAGCTCACCACGAGGACAGGGAACCTACGAGCAGTACTTC. This encodes CASSPRGQGTYEQYF.

V usage is TRBV28 and J usage is TRBJ2-2, with D possibly being TRBD1 (5 bases). From germline, CDR1 is MDHEN and CDR2 SYDVKM. This CDR3 is built from 13 residues. Trimming left V 3 bases short and J 6 bases short, with 8 bases between. The CDR3 coding sequence is TGTGCCAGCAGTTTCCAAGGGGCCGGGGAGCTGTTTTTT. Translating it yields CASSFQGAGELFF.

The J gene is TRBJ2-2, the V gene TRBV19; the D is unclear. Germline assignment: CDR1 LNHDA and CDR2 SQIVND (reference sequence). Between the trimmed V and J ends, which lost 5 bases and 3 bases, there was a span of 7 bases. The CDR3 is made up of 13 amino acids. The CDR3 reads CASSYDYTGELFF. DNA for the CDR3: TGTGCCAGTAGTTACGATTACACCGGGGAGCTGTTTTTT.

The chain has TRBV28 and TRBJ2-7; TRBD2 matches 8 bases. The CDR3 extends over 14 amino acids. Germline V CDR1 and CDR2: MDHEN, SYDVKM. With V trimmed by 5 bases and J by 2 bases, 5 bases remained unmatched. CDR3 sequence reads: CASSPTSGTYEQYF. DNA of the CDR3: TGTGCCAGCAGTCCCACTAGCGGAACCTACGAGCAGTACTTC.

CDR3 in amino acids: CASSSVGVPETQYF. The CDR3 DNA sequence: TGTGCCAGCAGCTCCGTCGGGGTCCCAGAGACCCAGTACTTC. J is TRBJ2-5 and V is TRBV7-9, with a possible D match to TRBD2 (5 bases). This CDR3 spans 14 amino acids. The germline V gene has CDR1 SEHNR and CDR2 FQNEAQ (reference sequence). Trimming pared 4 bases from V and 4 bases from J, leaving 13 bases between.

This CDR3 is CASSQDTPITGEGNQPQHF. The DNA of the CDR3 is TGTGCCAGCAGCCAAGATACCCCGATCACAGGGGAGGGCAATCAGCCCCAGCATTTT. The rearrangement uses TRBV4-2 and TRBJ1-5; 7 bases agree with TRBD1. The CDR3 runs to 19 residues. J gave up 2 bases and V 0 bases, and 13 bases lay outside the gene matches. Germline loops: CDR1 LGHNA, CDR2 YNFKEQ.

CDR3: CAWSTRGEMGNQPQHF. In DNA, the CDR3 is TGTGCCTGGAGTACTCGAGGGGAGATGGGCAATCAGCCCCAGCATTTT. The chain couples TRBV30 to TRBJ1-5; TRBD1 might be the D (5 bases). The CDR3 is made up of 16 amino acids. V dropped 2 bases and J dropped 2 bases, with 16 bases sitting between them. Germline assignment: CDR1 GTSNPN and CDR2 SVGIG (reference sequence).

The rearrangement joins TRBV4-2 to TRBJ2-1; no clear D gene. V was clipped by 5 bases and J by 5 bases, with 22 bases between them. CDR3 length: 17 amino acids. Germline CDR1 LGHNA, CDR2 YNFKEQ. The DNA for the CDR3 is TGTGCCAGCAGCACCCCGACGCTCGCACCGTCAAACAATGAGCAGTTCTTC. Translating it yields CASSTPTLAPSNNEQFF.

This clone was counted once. The V gene is TRBV28, the J gene TRBJ2-7; tentatively, D is TRBD2 (6 bases). The ends were cut back, 3 bases at V and 2 bases at J, with 11 bases in the middle. The CDR3 is 14 residues long. Germline V CDR1 and CDR2: MDHEN, SYDVKM. CDR3 sequence reads: CASSLGGSTYEQYF. CDR3 in DNA: TGTGCCAGCAGTTTGGGGGGATCTACCTACGAGCAGTACTTC.

The chain employs TRBV15 and TRBJ1-5, with TRBD1 identical over 8 bases. CDR1 and CDR2 (germline): LNHNV, YYDKDF (reference sequence). J gave up 0 bases and V 5 bases, and 9 bases lay outside the gene matches. The CDR3 spans 17 residues. The CDR3 nucleotides are TGTGCCACCAGCCTCCGGACAGGGCCATATAGCAATCAGCCCCAGCATTTT. Its translation: CATSLRTGPYSNQPQHF. Drawing the rest from reference TRBV15 and TRBJ1-5, the complete variable domain is DAMVIQNPRYQVTQFGKPVTLSCSQTLNHNVMYWYQQKSSQAPKLLFHYYDKDFNNEADTPDNFQSRRPNTSFCFLDIRSPGLGDTAMYLCATSLRTGPYSNQPQHFGDGTRLSIL.

This chain joins TRBV30 and TRBJ1-1; D might be TRBD1 (5 bases). CDR3 length: 12 amino acids. The V gene lost 5 bases and the J gene lost 4 bases, with 11 bases spanning the gap. CDR1 is GTSNPN, CDR2 SVGIG, per germline (reference sequence). CDR3 region: CAWDLGTTEAFF. DNA of the CDR3: TGTGCCTGGGATTTAGGGACCACTGAAGCTTTCTTT.

This clone came up a few times. This chain links TRBV19 with TRBJ1-5, with 8 bases that match TRBD1. Trimming removed 6 bases from V and 7 bases from J; junction bases left unmatched: 5. This CDR3 region has 13 residues. Germline CDR1 and CDR2: LNHDA and SQIVND (reference sequence). CDR3 bases: TGTGCCAGTAGCGAATACAGGGGGCAGCCCCAGCATTTT. Translated, it gives CASSEYRGQPQHF.

The chain employs TRBV19 and TRBJ2-1; D is perhaps TRBD1 (5 bases). Germline V gene sequence: CDR1 LNHDA, CDR2 SQIVND (reference sequence). CDR3 length: 16 residues. CDR3 sequence reads: CASYYFGIGAVDEQFF. The CDR3 DNA reads TGTGCGTCGTACTATTTCGGAATTGGGGCAGTCGATGAGCAGTTCTTC.

The gene calls are TRBV9 and TRBJ1-3; D may be TRBD1 (6 bases). Germline CDR1 is SGDLS and CDR2 is YYNGEE. Deletions cut 0 bases from V and 3 bases from J, with 16 bases between. The CDR3 has 17 residues. CDR3 loop: CASSVGVSGGHGNTIYF. The CDR3 DNA sequence: TGTGCCAGCAGCGTAGGTGTGTCGGGGGGACATGGAAACACCATATATTTT.

The V and J genes are TRBV6-5 and TRBJ1-4, with TRBD1 as a possible D gene (5 bases). There are 14 residues in the CDR3. V was cut by 7 bases and J by 8 bases, with 17 bases left in between. Germline V CDR1 and CDR2: MNHEY, SVGAGI. The CDR3 spells CASTAPGGGEKLFF. The DNA for the CDR3 is TGTGCCAGCACCGCCCCCGGGGGTGGAGAAAAACTGTTTTTT.

The DNA of the CDR3 is TGTGCCAGCTCACAACTTAGCGGGAGAGGGTCCTACGAGCAGTACTTC. As protein: CASSQLSGRGSYEQYF. The rearrangement uses TRBV18 and TRBJ2-7, with 9 bases lining up with TRBD2. CDR3 length: 16 residues. CDR1 KGHSH and CDR2 LQKENI come from the germline V gene. V was pared by 4 bases and J by 1 base, with 8 bases of the junction left unmatched.

The V gene is TRBV7-2, the J gene TRBJ2-7; TRBD2 is a possible D gene (6 bases). The V and J ends lost 1 base and 5 bases respectively, with 27 bases between them. Germline CDR1 SGHTA, CDR2 FQGNSA. CDR3 size: 19 residues. The CDR3 is CASSLVRPIGGTGVHEQYF. The CDR3 DNA follows: TGTGCCAGCAGCTTAGTAAGGCCTATTGGCGGGACGGGGGTTCACGAGCAGTACTTC.

The chain has TRBV19 and TRBJ2-1; 8 bases map to TRBD1. The CDR3 has 14 amino acids. V lost 3 bases, J lost 5 bases, and 3 bases stayed unmatched. The germline CDR1 and CDR2 sequences are LNHDA and SQIVND (reference sequence). CDR3 coding DNA: TGTGCCAGTAGTATCCAGGGGGCGGACAATGAGCAGTTCTTC. It encodes CASSIQGADNEQFF.

The CDR3 is CASSFGTSDPIYNEQFF. CDR3 coding DNA: TGCGCCAGCAGCTTTGGGACTAGCGACCCCATCTACAATGAGCAGTTCTTC. This chain links TRBV5-1 with TRBJ2-1, with 10 bases matching TRBD2. V was pared by 2 bases and J by 3 bases, with 8 bases of the junction left unmatched. This CDR3 is built from 17 residues. The germline gives CDR1 SGHRS, CDR2 YFSETQ.

The chain has TRBV19 and TRBJ1-5, with 11 bases fitting TRBD1. Per germline, CDR1 LNHDA and CDR2 SQIVND (reference sequence). The CDR3 runs 16 residues. The J segment lost 5 bases and the V segment lost 2 bases, leaving 5 bases of the junction unmatched. DNA for the CDR3: TGTGCCAGTAGTATACAGGACAGGGGGCCGTATCAGCCCCAGCATTTT. This gives the protein CASSIQDRGPYQPQHF.

The V gene is TRBV6-5, the J gene TRBJ1-3; D unresolved. Germline CDR1 reads MNHEY; CDR2 reads SVGAGI. The CDR3 runs to 14 residues. V was trimmed by 6 bases and J by 3 bases, leaving 12 bases between them. CDR3 in amino acids: CASSVSQYGNTIYF. CDR3 DNA sequence: TGTGCCAGCAGCGTGAGTCAGTATGGAAACACCATATATTTT.

This clone was seen a single time. The chain links TRBV7-3 to TRBJ2-1; tentatively, D is TRBD1 or TRBD2 (6 bases each). Trimming left V 1 base short and J 7 bases short, with 14 bases between. Germline CDR1 reads SGHTA; CDR2 reads FQGTGA. This CDR3 is built from 15 residues. CDR3 region: CASSLIRGRNNEQFF. The CDR3, as DNA: TGTGCCAGCAGCTTAATCCGGGGGCGTAATAATGAGCAGTTCTTC.

This clone was seen a single time. This chain joins TRBV6-1 and TRBJ1-1; D unclear. Germline lookup yields CDR1 MNHNS and CDR2 SASEGT. This CDR3 region has 15 residues. Trimming shortened V by 1 base and J by 0 bases, and 9 bases separated the two germline ends. As DNA, the CDR3 is TGTGCCAGCAGTGAAGTGGTCAGCATGAACACTGAAGCTTTCTTT. Encoded protein: CASSEVVSMNTEAFF.

The genes are TRBV4-2 and TRBJ2-7; D gene uncertain. The CDR3 extends over 13 amino acids. CDR1 LGHNA and CDR2 YNFKEQ come from the germline V gene. The V and J ends lost 0 bases and 6 bases respectively, with 9 bases between them. This CDR3 is CASSQDSLLEQYF. The CDR3 DNA is TGTGCCAGCAGCCAAGATTCCCTCCTCGAGCAGTACTTC.

The CDR3 DNA reads TGTGCCAGTAGTATGTTCCCTGAAAAACTGTTTTTT. This translates into CASSMFPEKLFF. This sequence joins TRBV19 and TRBJ1-4; no clear D. Germline loops: CDR1 LNHDA, CDR2 SQIVND (reference sequence). This CDR3 comprises 12 residues. Trimming stripped 3 bases from V and 7 bases from J, with 6 bases between.

The rearrangement joins TRBV28 to TRBJ1-5; possible D gene TRBD1, 6 bases. The CDR3 extends over 15 amino acids. The germline CDR1 and CDR2 sequences are MDHEN and SYDVKM. V was cut by 6 bases and J by 8 bases, with 20 bases left in between. This CDR3 reads CASSPGEYPIKPQHF. Written as DNA, the CDR3 is TGTGCCAGCAGCCCAGGGGAGTACCCAATAAAGCCCCAGCATTTT.

The gene calls are TRBV21-1 and TRBJ1-1; no DNA check was done on the table's D call, TRBD1. TRBV21-1 has pseudogene status. This CDR3 comprises 17 residues. The CDR3 here is CASSEKGGGRACTEAFF. Here the CDR3 DNA reads TGTGCCAGCAGCGAAAAAGGGGGTGGTAGGGCATGCACTGAAGCTTTCTTT.

The chain couples TRBV6-6 to TRBJ1-4, with 7 bases fitting TRBD1. V lost 2 bases to trimming and J lost 7 bases; unmatched junction nucleotides: 4. Germline V lookup: CDR1 MNHNY, CDR2 SVGAGI (reference sequence). This CDR3 is 14 amino acids long. This chain's CDR3 is CASSYVTGREKLFF. The CDR3 nucleotides are TGTGCCAGCAGTTACGTGACAGGGCGTGAAAAACTGTTTTTT.